This TCR beta chain was captured in a study of T-cell memory formation after mild COVID-19. Across the study: TCR clustering was largely donor specific.

This clonotype was found a few times. What it binds is unknown. TCR alpha and TCR beta cDNA libraries carrying sample barcodes and UMIs were produced by 5'RACE using constant-segment primers. From the 5' RACE reads, TCRdb called clonotypes with MiXCR, one entry per CDR3 protein. The table records 280,000 or so distinct CDR3 sequences, approximately 7.6% of them present only once. This CDR3 contains 17 residues. The J segment lost 7 bases and the V segment lost 6 bases, leaving 14 bases of the junction unmatched. The V gene's germline CDR1 is MNHEY and CDR2 SMNVEV (reference sequence). Study-level points and caveats: While clones contracting from day 15 to 85 were balanced between CD4 and CD8, later expanders leaned CD4+. Of the contracting clones, CD4+ ones lay mainly in CM and EM, and CD8+ ones in EMRA.

The sequence came from a man aged 18 to 30 who had mild COVID-19 (a few samples of this study predate the infection). Cell type and time point are not known. This chain connects TRBV27 to TRBJ2-1; 11 bases match TRBD2. The specimen sequenced was PBMCs or a T cell subset sorted from them (not recorded which). DNA of the CDR3: TGTGCCAGCAGCAGAACTATAGCGGGGGGGCCGGGGAATGAGCAGTTCTTC. Protein: CASSRTIAGGPGNEQFF.